These T cell receptor beta chains were read from a single sample in a study of shared clonotypes between healthy human individuals. The assay was immunoSEQ multiplex PCR, and TCRdb's table has in-frame clones only and misses some. The table shows roughly 330,000 clones, with under 80% occurring only once. Sequencing input: memory CD4+ T cells sorted from blood. These receptors all come from a man aged 30 to 39 in good health. Each CDR3 is given with its conserved first and last residue. D genes are given only for firm matches. Some rows have no size entry. The others give once, few or many, or a class for an expanded clone.

TRBJ2-5,TRBD2,TRBV7-3,few,TGTGCCAGCAGCTTAGCTAGCGGGGGGAAAGAGACCCAGTACTTC,CASSLASGGKETQYF
TRBJ1-2,TRBD1,TRBV5-1,NA,TGCGCCAGCAGCTCACCACGGACAGGGGATGGCTACACCTTC,CASSSPRTGDGYTF
TRBJ2-7,TRBD2,TRBV7-8,few,TGTGCCAGCAGCGAAGGACGTATGGGACTAGCGCTCCAGGGGCAGTACTTC,CASSEGRMGLALQGQYF
TRBJ2-7,TRBD2,TRBV28,NA,TGTGCCAGCAGTTTCATTCCGGGACTATCCACCTACGAGCAGTACTTC,CASSFIPGLSTYEQYF
TRBJ2-2,NA,TRBV21-1,NA,TGTGCCAGCAGCAAACCCCGGGACAGGGAAGAGAACGGACTAGCGGGAGGCCGCACCGGGGAGCTGTTTTTT,CASSKPRDREENGLAGGRTGELFF
TRBJ1-5,TRBD1,TRBV7-9,NA,TGTGCCAGCAGCTTAGTGTTACAGGGGAAGGGTGGTCAGCCCCAGCATTTT,CASSLVLQGKGGQPQHF
TRBJ2-2,NA,TRBV7-9,NA,TGTGCCAGCAGGTCTGGGGGCGCGGGCACCGGGGAGCTGTTTTTT,CASRSGGAGTGELFF
TRBJ2-2,NA,TRBV5-1,NA,TGCGCCAGCAGGATCAACAACCAGGGGAGTAGGGGGGAGCTGTTTTTT,CASRINNQGSRGELFF
TRBJ2-7,TRBD2,TRBV7-2,NA,TGTGCCAGCAGCTATTTTAGGGGAGGGTACGAGCAGTACTTC,CASSYFRGGYEQYF
TRBJ2-1,NA,TRBV10-1,NA,TGCGCCAGCAGTGGCCCCCAACCAGGGACGGAATCCTACAATGAGCAGTTCTTC,CASSGPQPGTESYNEQFF
TRBJ2-2,NA,TRBV18,few,TGTGCCAGCTCACCCGTGAGAAGAGGGGGTGCCGGGGAGCTGTTTTTT,CASSPVRRGGAGELFF
TRBJ1-2,NA,TRBV11-1,NA,TGTGCCAGCAGCCCCGGGACCTATGGCTACACCTTC,CASSPGTYGYTF
TRBJ1-1,NA,TRBV29-1,NA,TGCAGCGCTCGGGACACTCACACTGAAGCTTTCTTT,CSARDTHTEAFF
TRBJ2-1,NA,TRBV7-9,NA,TGTGCCAGCAGCTTAGAGGGTAGCGCCCATGAGCAGTTCTTC,CASSLEGSAHEQFF
TRBJ2-7,NA,TRBV10-3,NA,TGTGCCATCAAGGAGAGACAGGACTACGAGCAGTACTTC,CAIKERQDYEQYF
TRBJ2-1,NA,TRBV19,NA,TGTGCCAGTAGTACCACCCCCTACAATGAGCAGTTCTTC,CASSTTPYNEQFF
TRBJ2-1,NA,TRBV4-1,NA,TGCGCCAGCAGTAAGTTGACAGTCGTCAATGAGCAGTTCTTC,CASSKLTVVNEQFF
TRBJ2-5,TRBD1,TRBV5-4,NA,TGTGCCAGCAGCTTTACGGGACAGGGATCGAAACAGACCCAGTACTTC,CASSFTGQGSKQTQYF
TRBJ2-6,NA,TRBV11-2,NA,TGTGCCAGCAGCCCCGGGTCTAGTGCCAACGTCCTGACTTTC,CASSPGSSANVLTF
TRBJ2-3,NA,TRBV2,NA,TGTGCCAGCAGTGGGGAGTTCGGCACAGATACGCAGTATTTT,CASSGEFGTDTQYF
TRBJ1-1,NA,TRBV11-3,NA,TGTGCCAGCAGCTTAGGCGGCAGCGGGGGCACTGAAGCTTTCTTT,CASSLGGSGGTEAFF
TRBJ2-5,NA,TRBV18,NA,TGTGCCAGCTCACCAGAGAAGAGCAGCTGGGGAGAGACCCAGTACTTC,CASSPEKSSWGETQYF
TRBJ1-5,NA,TRBV2,NA,TGTGCCAGCATGTCAACGGGGCAGCCCCAGCATTTT,CASMSTGQPQHF
TRBJ1-1,NA,TRBV6-6,NA,TGTGCCAGCAGTTACGCTCGGGGGGGGAACACTGAAGCTTTCTTT,CASSYARGGNTEAFF
TRBJ2-3,NA,TRBV11-3,NA,TGTGCCAGCAGCTTATACGGGCGGGTTAGCACAGATACGCAGTATTTT,CASSLYGRVSTDTQYF
TRBJ2-1,NA,TRBV10-3,once,TGTGCCATCAGTCAGCGTCATGAGCAGTTCTTC,CAISQRHEQFF
TRBJ1-2,TRBD1,TRBV19,few,TGTGCCAGTAGTAGGGGGGACAGGAGGGCTGATGGCTACACCTTC,CASSRGDRRADGYTF
TRBJ1-1,TRBD1,TRBV15,once,TGTGCCACCAGCAGGGGGCAAACAGGGGCAGGTACTGAAGCTTTCTTT,CATSRGQTGAGTEAFF
TRBJ2-5,NA,TRBV6-6,NA,TGTGCCAGCAGTTTTACAGGGCAGGAGACCCAGTACTTC,CASSFTGQETQYF
TRBJ2-2,TRBD1,TRBV29-1,NA,TGCAGCGCCAGGGGGGACAGGGCCGGCGGGGAGCTGTTTTTT,CSARGDRAGGELFF
TRBJ2-7,TRBD1,TRBV5-6,NA,TGTGCCAGCAGCTTGGGTCAGGGGGCGGGCGACGAGCAGTACTTC,CASSLGQGAGDEQYF
TRBJ2-1,TRBD1,TRBV30,NA,TGTGCCTGGAGTAGACAGGGGTTTTGGGATGAGCAGTTCTTC,CAWSRQGFWDEQFF
TRBJ2-5,NA,TRBV5-1,few,TGCGCCAGCAGCTTGAAAAGGCCCCCAGGGGAGACCCAGTACTTC,CASSLKRPPGETQYF
TRBJ2-2,TRBD1,TRBV11-2,NA,TGTGCCAGCAGCTTAGACCGGCGGGGACAGGGGTACACCGGGGAGCTGTTTTTT,CASSLDRRGQGYTGELFF
TRBJ1-2,NA,TRBV14,NA,TGTGCCAGCAGCCAAGTCTGGGGCAGCTTTCTGTATGGCTACACCTTC,CASSQVWGSFLYGYTF
TRBJ1-4,NA,TRBV20-1,NA,TGCAGCGCGAGGATTAATGAAAAACTGTTTTTT,CSARINEKLFF
TRBJ1-3,NA,TRBV10-1,NA,TGCGCCAGCAGTGCCGTGCGAGGGGCCAGCTCTGGAAACACCATATATTTT,CASSAVRGASSGNTIYF
TRBJ2-6,NA,TRBV6-6,NA,TGTGCCAGCAGCCTGACCACCTCTGGGGCCAACGTCCTGACTTTC,CASSLTTSGANVLTF
TRBJ2-5,NA,TRBV28,NA,TGTGCCAGCACAAGGCCAGGGAACCAAGAGACCCAGTACTTC,CASTRPGNQETQYF